These T cell receptor beta chains were read from a single sample in a study of CD8 T cells in Susac syndrome. One entry per CDR3 protein results from TCRdb running MiXCR on the immunoSEQ multiplex PCR reads. The profile shows fewer than 350,000 distinct CDR3 sequences, about 91% of them singletons. The sequencing input was CD8+ T cells from PBMCs. These receptor sequences come from a human donor with multiple sclerosis. The CDR3 runs from the conserved cysteine through the conserved F or W. Each record gives: J gene, D gene, V gene, CDR3 DNA, CDR3 protein. The D gene is left open where the match is weak.

>TRBJ2-3|.|TRBV9
TGTGCCAGCAGCGTAGCGGGAGCCGGCACAGATACGCAGTATTTT
CASSVAGAGTDTQYF
>TRBJ2-1|.|TRBV7-9
TGTGCCAGCAGCTCAAGTCGGGACTCACTCTACAATGAGCAGTTCTTC
CASSSSRDSLYNEQFF
>TRBJ1-5|.|TRBV6-6
TGTGCCAGCAGTTTGTCTGGGGTCCGTCAGCCCCAGCATTTT
CASSLSGVRQPQHF
>TRBJ2-5|TRBD1|TRBV29-1
TGCAGCGTTGAAGGACAGGGCGCGGAGACCCAGTACTTC
CSVEGQGAETQYF
>TRBJ2-1|.|TRBV7-9
TGTGCCAGCAGCCCCCCCCTCCACAATGAGCAGTTCTTC
CASSPPLHNEQFF
>TRBJ2-1|.|TRBV19
TGTGCCAGTAGTATCCGACTCCCCTACAATGAGCAGTTCTTC
CASSIRLPYNEQFF
>TRBJ2-7|TRBD1|TRBV4-1
TGCGCCAGCAGCCTAACCGGGACAGGGCCCGACGAGCAGTACTTC
CASSLTGTGPDEQYF
>TRBJ2-5|.|TRBV12-3/TRBV12-4
TGTGCCAGCAGTCCCCCAGGGAAAGAAGAGACCCAGTACTTC
CASSPPGKEETQYF
>TRBJ1-1|.|TRBV28
TGTGCCAGCAGTTTCCCCGGGGTGATCACTGAAGCTTTCTTT
CASSFPGVITEAFF
>TRBJ1-2|TRBD1|TRBV29-1
TGCAGCGTTGAACTCCAGGGGGTGGATGGCTACACCTTC
CSVELQGVDGYTF
>TRBJ1-6|.|TRBV9
TGTGCCAGCAGCGTAGAAGGGGCGAGTTATTCACCCCTCCACTTT
CASSVEGASYSPLHF